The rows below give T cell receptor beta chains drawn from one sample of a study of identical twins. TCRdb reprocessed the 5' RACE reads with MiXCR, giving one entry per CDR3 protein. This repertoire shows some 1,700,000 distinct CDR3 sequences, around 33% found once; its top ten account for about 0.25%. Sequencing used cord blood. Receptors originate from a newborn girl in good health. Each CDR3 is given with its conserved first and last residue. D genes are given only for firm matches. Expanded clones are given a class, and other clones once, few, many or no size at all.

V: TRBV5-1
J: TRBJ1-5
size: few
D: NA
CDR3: CASSLGPAGANQPQHF
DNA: TGCGCCAGCAGCTTGGGACCTGCGGGAGCCAATCAGCCCCAGCATTTT

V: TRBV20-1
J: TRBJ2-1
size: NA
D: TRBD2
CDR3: CSAREAGGPVNGQFF
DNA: TGCAGTGCTAGAGAAGCGGGGGGGCCTGTCAATGGGCAGTTCTTC

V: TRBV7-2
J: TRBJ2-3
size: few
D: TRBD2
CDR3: CASSLEGASGGASTDTQYF
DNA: TGTGCCAGCAGCTTAGAGGGGGCTAGCGGGGGGGCTAGCACAGATACGCAGTATTTT

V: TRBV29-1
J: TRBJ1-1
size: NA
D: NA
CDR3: CSVPRQLTEAFF
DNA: TGCAGCGTCCCAAGACAACTCACTGAAGCTTTCTTT

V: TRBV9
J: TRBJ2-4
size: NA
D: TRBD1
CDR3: CASSTVDRGKNIQYF
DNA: TGTGCCAGCAGCACGGTGGACAGGGGAAAAAACATTCAGTACTTC

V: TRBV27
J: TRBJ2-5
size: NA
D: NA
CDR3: CASSSFPAGERETQYF
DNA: TGTGCCAGCAGCAGTTTTCCGGCAGGGGAGAGGGAGACCCAGTACTTC

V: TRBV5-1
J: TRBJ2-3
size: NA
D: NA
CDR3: CASSLEKAGPTDTQYF
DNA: TGCGCCAGCAGCTTGGAGAAGGCGGGGCCCACAGATACGCAGTATTTT

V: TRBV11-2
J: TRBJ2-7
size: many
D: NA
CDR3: CASSPNHYEQYF
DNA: TGTGCCAGCAGCCCAAACCACTACGAGCAGTACTTC

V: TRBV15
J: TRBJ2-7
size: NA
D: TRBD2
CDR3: CATSTQTGLAGPLSSYEQYF
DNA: TGTGCCACCAGCACCCAAACGGGGCTAGCGGGGCCTCTAAGCTCCTACGAGCAGTACTTC

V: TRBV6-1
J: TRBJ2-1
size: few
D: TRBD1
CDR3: CASPSGQGYNEQFF
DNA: TGTGCCAGCCCATCGGGACAGGGCTACAATGAGCAGTTCTTC

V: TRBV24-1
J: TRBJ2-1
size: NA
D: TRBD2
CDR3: CATSQAGPSRNEQFF
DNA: TGTGCCACCAGTCAAGCGGGACCCTCTCGGAATGAGCAGTTCTTC

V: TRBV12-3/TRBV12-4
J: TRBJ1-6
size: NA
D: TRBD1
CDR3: CASSLVGQGAANSPLHF
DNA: TGTGCCAGCAGTTTAGTGGGACAGGGGGCCGCTAATTCACCCCTCCACTTT

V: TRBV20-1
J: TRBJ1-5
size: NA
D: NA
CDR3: CSAARQGNFNQPQHF
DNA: TGCAGTGCTGCGAGGCAGGGTAATTTTAATCAGCCCCAGCATTTT

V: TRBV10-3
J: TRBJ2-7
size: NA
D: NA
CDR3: CAISEGQLNSYEQYF
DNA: TGTGCCATCAGTGAGGGACAGCTTAACTCCTACGAGCAGTACTTC

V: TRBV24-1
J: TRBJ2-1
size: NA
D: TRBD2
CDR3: CATSDLATSGRDEQFF
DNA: TGTGCCACCAGTGATTTGGCCACTAGCGGGAGGGATGAGCAGTTCTTC

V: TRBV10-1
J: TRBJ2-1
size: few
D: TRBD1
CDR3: CASSALKQGVQFF
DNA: TGCGCCAGCAGCGCGCTAAAACAGGGGGTCCAGTTCTTC

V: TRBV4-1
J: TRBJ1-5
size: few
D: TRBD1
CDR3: CASSRARGDQPQHF
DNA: TGCGCCAGCAGCCGGGCCAGGGGGGATCAGCCCCAGCATTTT

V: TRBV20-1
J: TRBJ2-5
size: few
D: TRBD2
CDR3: CSAEGVAGGKEETQYF
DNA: TGCAGTGCCGAAGGGGTAGCGGGAGGGAAAGAAGAGACCCAGTACTTC

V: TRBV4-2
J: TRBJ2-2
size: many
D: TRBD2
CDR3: CASSRLAGDTGELFF
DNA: TGTGCCAGCAGTAGACTAGCGGGGGACACCGGGGAGCTGTTTTTT

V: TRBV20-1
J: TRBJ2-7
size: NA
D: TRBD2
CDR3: CSARKQTSGRRLGSYEQYF
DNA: TGCAGTGCTAGGAAACAAACTAGCGGGAGGAGGTTAGGGTCCTACGAGCAGTACTTC

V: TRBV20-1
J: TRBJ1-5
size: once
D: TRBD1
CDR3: CSARRQGAKVSNQPQHF
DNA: TGCAGTGCTCGGAGACAGGGGGCGAAGGTGAGCAATCAGCCCCAGCATTTT

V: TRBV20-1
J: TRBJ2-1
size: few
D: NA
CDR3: CSAGGGQRYNEQFF
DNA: TGCAGTGCGGGAGGGGGGCAGAGATACAATGAGCAGTTCTTC

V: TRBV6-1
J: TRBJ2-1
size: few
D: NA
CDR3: CASSEQNLGQFF
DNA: TGTGCCAGCAGTGAACAGAATTTAGGGCAGTTCTTC

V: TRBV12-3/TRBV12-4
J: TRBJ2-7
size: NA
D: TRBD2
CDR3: CASSLALGRASEQYF
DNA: TGTGCCAGCAGTTTAGCGCTCGGGAGGGCCTCCGAGCAGTACTTC

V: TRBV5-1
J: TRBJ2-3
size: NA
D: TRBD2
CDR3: CASSWIRSGRGSTDTQYF
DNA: TGCGCCAGCAGCTGGATTCGTAGCGGGAGGGGAAGCACAGATACGCAGTATTTT

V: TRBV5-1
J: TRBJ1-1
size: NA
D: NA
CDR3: CASSFAGNGGAFF
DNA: TGCGCCAGCAGCTTCGCAGGGAATGGGGGAGCTTTCTTT

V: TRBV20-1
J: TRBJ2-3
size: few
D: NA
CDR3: CSARPHTDTQYF
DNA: TGCAGTGCTAGACCGCACACAGATACGCAGTATTTT

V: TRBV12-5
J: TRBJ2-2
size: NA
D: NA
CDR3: CASGLDRVGELFF
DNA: TGTGCTAGTGGTTTGGACAGGGTCGGGGAGCTGTTTTTT

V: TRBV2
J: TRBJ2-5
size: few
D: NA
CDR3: CATARPLHLTQYF
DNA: TGTGCCACAGCACGTCCGCTACACCTGACCCAGTACTTC

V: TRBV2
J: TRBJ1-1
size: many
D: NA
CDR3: CASSQTGLNTEAFF
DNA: TGTGCCAGCAGCCAGACAGGCCTGAACACTGAAGCTTTCTTT

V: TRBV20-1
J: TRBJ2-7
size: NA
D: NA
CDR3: CSAGGIYEQYF
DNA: TGCAGTGCTGGGGGAATCTACGAGCAGTACTTC

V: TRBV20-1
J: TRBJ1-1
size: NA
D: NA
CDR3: CSARAGSTTEAFF
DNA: TGCAGTGCTAGGGCAGGGAGTACCACTGAAGCTTTCTTT

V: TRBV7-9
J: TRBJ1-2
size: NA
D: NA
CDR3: CASSRTYQGYTF
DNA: TGTGCCAGCAGCCGGACCTATCAAGGCTACACCTTC

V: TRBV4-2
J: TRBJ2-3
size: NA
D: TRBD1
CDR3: CASSQGDRGSDTQYF
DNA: TGTGCCAGCAGCCAAGGGGACAGGGGGTCAGATACGCAGTATTTT

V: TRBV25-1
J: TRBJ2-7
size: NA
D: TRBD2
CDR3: CASSARLAGPLSYEQYF
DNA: TGTGCCAGCAGTGCGCGGCTAGCGGGACCCCTTTCCTACGAGCAGTACTTC

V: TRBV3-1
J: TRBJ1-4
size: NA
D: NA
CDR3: CASSHGTGATNEKLFF
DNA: TGTGCCAGCAGCCACGGTACAGGTGCAACTAATGAAAAACTGTTTTTT

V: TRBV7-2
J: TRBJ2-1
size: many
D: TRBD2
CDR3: CASSLPGLAGGYNEQFF
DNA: TGCGCCAGCAGCTTACCGGGACTAGCGGGAGGTTACAATGAGCAGTTCTTC

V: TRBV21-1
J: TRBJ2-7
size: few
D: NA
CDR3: CASSKGNRTGGYEQYF
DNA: TGTGCCAGCAGCAAAGGGAATAGAACAGGGGGCTACGAGCAGTACTTC

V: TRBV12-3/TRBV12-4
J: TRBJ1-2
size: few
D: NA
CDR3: CASSQGQRGYTF
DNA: TGTGCCAGCAGCCAGGGGCAGCGAGGCTACACCTTC

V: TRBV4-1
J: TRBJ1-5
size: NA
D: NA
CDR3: CASSHFILCQPQHF
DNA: TGCGCCAGCAGCCATTTTATTTTGTGTCAGCCCCAGCATTTT

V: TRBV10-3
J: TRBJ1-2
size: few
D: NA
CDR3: CAISEMGNYGYTF
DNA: TGTGCCATCAGTGAGATGGGCAACTATGGCTACACCTTC

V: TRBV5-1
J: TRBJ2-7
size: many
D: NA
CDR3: CASSLGMEQYF
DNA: TGCGCCAGCAGCTTGGGTATGGAGCAGTACTTC

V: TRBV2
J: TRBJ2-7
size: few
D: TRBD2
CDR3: CASSVIAGASYEQYF
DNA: TGTGCCAGCAGTGTTATAGCGGGGGCCTCCTACGAGCAGTACTTC

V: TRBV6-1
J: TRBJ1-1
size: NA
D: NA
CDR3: CASSEGGGITEAFF
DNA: TGTGCCAGCAGTGAGGGAGGAGGGATCACTGAAGCTTTCTTT

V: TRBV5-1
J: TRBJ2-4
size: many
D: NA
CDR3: CASSPSFRGEIAKNIQYF
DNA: TGCGCCAGCAGCCCCTCGTTTCGCGGAGAGATAGCCAAAAACATTCAGTACTTC

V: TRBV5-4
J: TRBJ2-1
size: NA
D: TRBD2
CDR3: CASSLVLGLEGNEQFF
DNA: TGTGCCAGCAGCTTGGTTTTGGGACTAGAGGGTAATGAGCAGTTCTTC

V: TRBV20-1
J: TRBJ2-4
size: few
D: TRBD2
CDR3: CSASRAGPGKNIQYF
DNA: TGCAGTGCTAGTCGAGCGGGACCCGGGAAAAACATTCAGTACTTC

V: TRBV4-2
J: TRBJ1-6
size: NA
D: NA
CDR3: CASSQAARWGRIDNSPLHF
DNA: TGTGCCAGCAGCCAAGCGGCGAGGTGGGGACGTATAGATAATTCACCCCTCCACTTT

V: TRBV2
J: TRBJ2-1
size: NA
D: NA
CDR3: CASSGRRGLSSYNEQFF
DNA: TGTGCCAGCAGTGGTCGGCGGGGATTGAGCTCCTACAATGAGCAGTTCTTC

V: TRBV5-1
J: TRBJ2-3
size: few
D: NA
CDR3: CASSLWGDLYTDTQYF
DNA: TGCGCCAGCAGCTTGTGGGGGGACTTATACACAGATACGCAGTATTTT

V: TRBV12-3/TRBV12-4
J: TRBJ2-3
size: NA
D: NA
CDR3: CASSFYGSLTDTQYF
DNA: TGTGCCAGCAGTTTCTACGGAAGTCTCACAGATACGCAGTATTTT

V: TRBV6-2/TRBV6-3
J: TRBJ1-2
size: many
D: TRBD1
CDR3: CASNERQGLYGYTF
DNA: TGTGCCAGCAACGAGAGACAGGGGCTCTATGGCTACACCTTC

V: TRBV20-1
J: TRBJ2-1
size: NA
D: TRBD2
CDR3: CSASDLAGGIHEQFF
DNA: TGCAGTGCTAGCGACCTAGCGGGGGGCATCCATGAGCAGTTCTTC

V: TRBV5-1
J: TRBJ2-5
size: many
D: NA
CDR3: CASSFSYQETQYF
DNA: TGCGCCAGCAGCTTCAGCTACCAAGAGACCCAGTACTTC

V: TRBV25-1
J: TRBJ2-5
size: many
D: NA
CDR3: CASSDRGRETQYF
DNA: TGTGCCAGCAGTGACAGGGGACGAGAGACCCAGTACTTC

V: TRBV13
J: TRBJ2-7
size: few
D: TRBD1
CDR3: CASSISGTGSYEQYF
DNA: TGTGCCAGCAGCATCTCCGGGACAGGCTCCTACGAGCAGTACTTC

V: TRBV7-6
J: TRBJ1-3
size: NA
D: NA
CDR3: CASSLVGESSGNTIYF
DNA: TGTGCCAGCAGCTTAGTGGGAGAGAGCTCTGGAAACACCATATATTTT

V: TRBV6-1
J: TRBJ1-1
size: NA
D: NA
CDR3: CASNPRRANTEAFF
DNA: TGTGCCAGCAACCCCCGGCGGGCGAACACTGAAGCTTTCTTT

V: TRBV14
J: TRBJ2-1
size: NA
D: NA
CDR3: CASSQDHPDTYSYNEQFF
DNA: TGTGCCAGCAGCCAAGACCATCCGGACACCTACTCCTACAATGAGCAGTTCTTC